The rows below give T cell receptor beta chains drawn from one sample of a study of shared clonotypes between healthy human individuals. Assay used: immunoSEQ multiplex PCR; TCRdb lists only in-frame clones, some missing. The sample includes around 2.1 million clones, roughly 91% of them seen just once. The sample comprised naive CD8+ T cells from PBMCs. These receptors were taken from a man younger than 30 in good health. Some clones in this sample may be carry-over from other donors' samples. Each CDR3 is given with its conserved first and last residue. A D gene is named only where the DNA matches it firmly. Clone size is given for some rows only: seen once, a few or many times, or a class if the clone is expanded.

j_call: TRBJ2-5
d_call: NA
clone_size: few
v_call: TRBV7-9
cdr3_nt: TGTGCCAGCAGCCAAGGGTCCTCCAAGGAAGAGACCCAGTACTTC
cdr3_aa: CASSQGSSKEETQYF

j_call: TRBJ2-1
d_call: TRBD1
clone_size: NA
v_call: TRBV9
cdr3_nt: TGTGCCAGCAGCGTAACCAGTGGGACAGCCGACATCTTC
cdr3_aa: CASSVTSGTADIF

j_call: TRBJ1-1
d_call: TRBD1
clone_size: NA
v_call: TRBV28
cdr3_nt: TGTGCCAGCAGTTTCCGCGGGACAGGCTCGGAAGCTTTCTTT
cdr3_aa: CASSFRGTGSEAFF

j_call: TRBJ2-1
d_call: NA
clone_size: NA
v_call: TRBV4-1
cdr3_nt: TGCGCCAGCAGCCCTTACCGGAGGGGGTCTAGCGTCGAAGGGGTCAATGAGCAGTTCTTC
cdr3_aa: CASSPYRRGSSVEGVNEQFF

j_call: TRBJ1-2
d_call: NA
clone_size: NA
v_call: TRBV6-6
cdr3_nt: TGTGCCAGCACTCCTCAGGGAAGCTATGGCTACACCTTC
cdr3_aa: CASTPQGSYGYTF

j_call: TRBJ2-3
d_call: TRBD2
clone_size: NA
v_call: TRBV2
cdr3_nt: TGTGCCAGCAGACTAGCGCCCAGCACAGATACGCAGTATTTT
cdr3_aa: CASRLAPSTDTQYF

j_call: TRBJ1-3
d_call: NA
clone_size: NA
v_call: TRBV7-8
cdr3_nt: TGTGCCAGCAGCCCGTATAGCTCTGGAAACACCATATATTTT
cdr3_aa: CASSPYSSGNTIYF

j_call: TRBJ2-2
d_call: NA
clone_size: NA
v_call: TRBV6-5
cdr3_nt: TGTGCCAGCACCAAACTAGGAAACACCGGGGAGCTGTTTTTT
cdr3_aa: CASTKLGNTGELFF

j_call: TRBJ2-7
d_call: NA
clone_size: NA
v_call: TRBV6-1
cdr3_nt: TGTGCCAGCAGTTTCAGCTACGAGCAGTACTTC
cdr3_aa: CASSFSYEQYF

j_call: TRBJ2-7
d_call: NA
clone_size: NA
v_call: TRBV28
cdr3_nt: TGTGCCAGCATCACCAGAGGGGCAGGACTGACCCCCCACGAGCAGTACTTC
cdr3_aa: CASITRGAGLTPHEQYF

j_call: TRBJ1-5
d_call: NA
clone_size: NA
v_call: TRBV6-4
cdr3_nt: TGTGCCAGCAGTGACTCGCGACGGACCAATCAGCCCCAGCATTTT
cdr3_aa: CASSDSRRTNQPQHF

j_call: TRBJ1-5
d_call: NA
clone_size: NA
v_call: TRBV28
cdr3_nt: TGTGCCAGCAGTTTAGTGAACCTGGGCGATCAGCCCCAGCATTTT
cdr3_aa: CASSLVNLGDQPQHF

j_call: TRBJ2-1
d_call: NA
clone_size: NA
v_call: TRBV7-9
cdr3_nt: TGTGCCAGCAGCTTAGTAGGCTATCCCTACGGGCAGTTCTTC
cdr3_aa: CASSLVGYPYGQFF

j_call: TRBJ2-1
d_call: TRBD2
clone_size: NA
v_call: TRBV4-3
cdr3_nt: TGCGCCAGCAGCCAAGAAGCTATAGCGGGAGTTCTGCATGAGCAGTTCTTC
cdr3_aa: CASSQEAIAGVLHEQFF

j_call: TRBJ2-7
d_call: NA
clone_size: NA
v_call: TRBV10-2
cdr3_nt: TGCGCCAGCATAGACGCTGGCGGGTACGAGCAGTACTTC
cdr3_aa: CASIDAGGYEQYF

j_call: TRBJ2-7
d_call: TRBD1
clone_size: NA
v_call: TRBV19
cdr3_nt: TGTGCCAGTAGTATAGAGGGGACAGGGGTCTACGAGCAGTACTTC
cdr3_aa: CASSIEGTGVYEQYF

j_call: TRBJ1-5
d_call: TRBD1
clone_size: NA
v_call: TRBV15
cdr3_nt: TGTGCCACCAGCAGAGACGGGACAGAGGATCAGCCCCAGCATTTT
cdr3_aa: CATSRDGTEDQPQHF

j_call: TRBJ2-4
d_call: TRBD1
clone_size: NA
v_call: TRBV13
cdr3_nt: TGTGCCAGCAGCTGGGACAGGGGGTTTGTAGACATTCAGTACTTC
cdr3_aa: CASSWDRGFVDIQYF

j_call: TRBJ2-3
d_call: NA
clone_size: few
v_call: TRBV4-1
cdr3_nt: TGCGCCAGCAGCGAAGGAGCGTACAGCACAGATACGCAGTATTTT
cdr3_aa: CASSEGAYSTDTQYF

j_call: TRBJ1-1
d_call: NA
clone_size: few
v_call: TRBV29-1
cdr3_nt: TGCAGCGTTCTGGACAGACAGAACACTGAAGCTTTCTTT
cdr3_aa: CSVLDRQNTEAFF

j_call: TRBJ1-4
d_call: NA
clone_size: NA
v_call: TRBV4-3
cdr3_nt: TGCGCCAGCAGCCCATCTCGGACGGTATATGAAAAACTGTTTTTT
cdr3_aa: CASSPSRTVYEKLFF

j_call: TRBJ2-5
d_call: NA
clone_size: NA
v_call: TRBV6-1
cdr3_nt: TGTGCCAGCAGTGAGGACCCGGGGCTCGAAGCAGAAGAGACCCAGTACTTC
cdr3_aa: CASSEDPGLEAEETQYF

j_call: TRBJ2-2
d_call: TRBD1
clone_size: NA
v_call: TRBV6-1
cdr3_nt: TGTGCCAGCAGTGAATACAGGGGGACCACCGGGGAGCTGTTTTTT
cdr3_aa: CASSEYRGTTGELFF

j_call: TRBJ1-4
d_call: NA
clone_size: NA
v_call: TRBV7-9
cdr3_nt: TGTGCCAGCAGCTTCCCCGGGGAAAAACTGTTTTTT
cdr3_aa: CASSFPGEKLFF

j_call: TRBJ2-1
d_call: NA
clone_size: NA
v_call: TRBV7-8
cdr3_nt: TGTGCCAGCAGCTTAGCTCCTCGGCTAGAAACCTGGGATGAGCAGTTCTTC
cdr3_aa: CASSLAPRLETWDEQFF

j_call: TRBJ2-3
d_call: NA
clone_size: NA
v_call: TRBV4-1
cdr3_nt: TGCGCCAGCAGCCAAGACCATTGGGGCAGGGGAACAGATACGCAGTATTTT
cdr3_aa: CASSQDHWGRGTDTQYF

j_call: TRBJ2-1
d_call: TRBD2
clone_size: NA
v_call: TRBV5-4
cdr3_nt: TGTGCCAGCAGCTTGGAGCGGGAGGGCCTCAATGAGCAGTTCTTC
cdr3_aa: CASSLEREGLNEQFF

j_call: TRBJ2-3
d_call: NA
clone_size: NA
v_call: TRBV9
cdr3_nt: TGTGCCAGCAGCGTAGAAGCGGGCTACCGCACAGATACGCAGTATTTT
cdr3_aa: CASSVEAGYRTDTQYF